Below, one T cell receptor (beta chain) is given with its context. Its antigen remains undetermined. No base quality information exists; no much larger clone differs at one position. The data were taken from a study of CD8 T cells in Susac syndrome (dated by TCRdb to about 2019). Concerning the study at large: The study used repertoire sequencing to test whether antigen drove CD8+ T cell activation and differentiation in Susac syndrome.

The CDR3 has 14 amino acids, counting the end cysteine and phenylalanine. The read is trimmed to its CDR3 DNA, 42 bases read in frame from base 1. CDR1 and CDR2, looked up from the germline V gene, are SGDLS and YYNGEE. V drops 0 bases and J drops 2 bases, leaving 8 bases in between. RNA was extracted using the RNeasy kit, and about 0.45 to 1 ug of the RNA was reverse transcribed with random hexamers. The immunoSEQ multiplex PCR assay, covering 54 Vbeta and 13 Jbeta segments, was used to amplify TCR beta CDR3 regions. PCR amplification bias was corrected using a synthetic template baseline for primer optimization and computational correction. Per the original workflow: Only productive sequences were kept, with reads annotated to V, D and J genes according to IMGT and analyzed in immunoSEQ Analyzer. To calculate clonality, Shannon entropy was normalized by log2 of the number of productive unique sequences and then subtracted from one. Public and private clones were assessed among the 100 most prevalent clones of each patient and control. Clones were defined as Susac-specific when absent from the healthy and MS cohorts, from roughly 1,000 published viral clones and from other ImmuneACCESS disease sequences. Clones were called with MiXCR by TCRdb after fastp trimmed the public reads at Q25, and only in-frame beta chains were retained. Each CDR3 protein appears once, grouped with its most common genes and DNA. TCRdb, not the original authors, processed these V and J calls. The sample table shows over 150,000 distinct CDR3 sequences, and roughly 96% are seen once. The ten largest clones capture just under 0.095% of the sample.

Study-wide conclusions, independent of this receptor: The study acknowledged that relatively few individuals were included in the TCR sequencing and HLA analysis.

Peripheral blood CD8+ and CD4+ T cells from healthy donors, Susac syndrome patients and multiple sclerosis patients were profiled by high-throughput TCR beta sequencing. The multiple sclerosis controls were treatment-naive patients whose relapsing-remitting disease, either stable or active, fulfilled the revised McDonald criteria. Bulk CD8+ and CD4+ T cells were purified by magnetic negative isolation, whereas CD8+ TEMRA cells were enriched by FACS. Blood was drawn into EDTA tubes, processed within 24 hours, and PBMCs were isolated by density gradient centrifugation. PBMCs intended for TCR sequencing were cryopreserved in liquid nitrogen and thawed later in a water bath at 37 degrees C. A purity of at least 90% was achieved for sorted or isolated CD4+, CD8+ and CD8+ TEMRA cells.

The clonotype comes from a human donor with multiple sclerosis. The sequenced material came from CD4+ T cells from PBMCs. The rearrangement combines TRBV9 with TRBJ1-1, with TRBD1 tentatively as D gene (6 bases match). The DNA sequence reads TGTGCCAGCAGCGTAGAACAGGGAAACACTGAAGCTTTCTTT. The resulting protein is CASSVEQGNTEAFF.